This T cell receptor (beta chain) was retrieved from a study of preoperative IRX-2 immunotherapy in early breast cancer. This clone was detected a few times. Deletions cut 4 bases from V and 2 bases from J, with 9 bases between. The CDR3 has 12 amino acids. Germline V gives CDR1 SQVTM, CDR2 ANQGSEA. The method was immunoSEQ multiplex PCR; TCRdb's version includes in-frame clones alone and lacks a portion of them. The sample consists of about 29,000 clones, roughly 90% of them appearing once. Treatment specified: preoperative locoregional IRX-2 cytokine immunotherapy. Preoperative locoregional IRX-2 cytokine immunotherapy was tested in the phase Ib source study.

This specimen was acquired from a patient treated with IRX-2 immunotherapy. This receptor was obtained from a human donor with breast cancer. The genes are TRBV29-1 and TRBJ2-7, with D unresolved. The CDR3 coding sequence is TGCAGCGTTGTTGCAGGCACCTACGAGCAGTACTTC. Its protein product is CSVVAGTYEQYF.